This passage covers 22 T cell receptor beta chains from one sample sequenced in a study of neurological immune-mediated disorders. TCRdb passed the 5' RACE reads through MiXCR, listing each CDR3 protein once. The table includes about 79,000 distinct CDR3 sequences, roughly 13% detected once. What was sequenced was PBMCs. The receptors were sampled from a woman in her forties or fifties in good health.

This clonotype has ten or more counts. The J gene is TRBJ2-1, the V gene TRBV2; 8 bases agree with TRBD1. Unmatched junction bases numbered 3, after V lost 6 bases and J lost 2 bases. There are 14 residues in the CDR3. Per germline, CDR1 SNHLY and CDR2 FYNNEI. The CDR3 protein is CASSQDRAYNEQFF. As DNA, the CDR3 is TGTGCCAGCAGCCAGGACAGGGCCTACAATGAGCAGTTCTTC. Full variable domain (rest looked up from reference TRBV2 and TRBJ2-1): EPEVTQTPSHQVTQMGQEVILRCVPISNHLYFYWYRQILGQKVEFLVSFYNNEISEKSEIFDDQFSVERPDGSNFTLKIRSTKLEDSAMYFCASSQDRAYNEQFFGPGTRLTVL.

The sample holds many counts of this clonotype. The J gene is TRBJ2-7, the V gene TRBV18; 8 bases are a match to TRBD1. V trimming: 3 bases; J trimming: 1 base; junction bases outside the gene matches: 5. Germline CDR1 reads KGHSH; CDR2 reads LQKENI. The CDR3 spans 15 residues. The CDR3 coding sequence is TGTGCCAGCTCACCCGGGACAGGAAGGTCCTACGAGCAGTACTTC. As protein: CASSPGTGRSYEQYF.

The table lists this clonotype with many counts. The chain couples TRBV7-9 to TRBJ1-1, with D possibly being TRBD1 (6 bases). CDR1 is SEHNR, CDR2 FQNEAQ, per germline (reference sequence). V lost 4 bases and J lost 3, with 12 bases in between. The CDR3 totals 14 residues. The CDR3 loop is CASSSTGTYTEAFF. CDR3 sequence (DNA): TGTGCCAGCAGCTCAACAGGGACATACACTGAAGCTTTCTTT. The whole variable domain, remainder taken from reference TRBV7-9 and TRBJ1-1, is DTGVSQNPRHKITKRGQNVTFRCDPISEHNRLYWYRQTLGQGPEFLTYFQNEAQLEKSRLLSDRFSAERPKGSFSTLEIQRTEQGDSAMYLCASSSTGTYTEAFFGQGTRLTVV.

This clonotype was detected ten times or more. V usage is TRBV11-3 and J usage is TRBJ2-1, with 14 bases lining up with TRBD2. Unmatched junction bases numbered 8, after V lost 8 bases and J lost 5 bases. Per the germline V gene, CDR1 is SGHNT and CDR2 is YENEEA. There are 16 residues in the CDR3. The CDR3 coding sequence is TGTGCCAGCGGGATCTCGGGACTAGCGGGAGACAATGAGCAGTTCTTC. Encoded protein: CASGISGLAGDNEQFF. Full variable domain (remainder filled in from reference TRBV11-3 and TRBJ2-1): EAGVVQSPRYKIIEKKQPVAFWCNPISGHNTLYWYLQNLGQGPELLIRYENEEAVDDSQLPKDRFSAERLKGVDSTLKIQPAELGDSAVYLCASGISGLAGDNEQFFGPGTRLTVL.

This clonotype has a count of ten or more. J is TRBJ1-4 and V is TRBV10-3, with D possibly matching TRBD1 (5 bases). The CDR3 is 13 residues long. From germline, CDR1 is ENHRY and CDR2 SYGVKD. Trimming removed 8 bases from V and 4 bases from J, with 11 bases in between. DNA of the CDR3: TGTGCCATCGCGACAGCGAGTAATGAAAAACTGTTTTTT. The encoded protein is CAIATASNEKLFF.

In its sample, this clonotype was seen many times. V usage is TRBV12-3 or TRBV12-4 and J usage is TRBJ2-7; 8 nucleotides agree with TRBD1. With V trimmed by 5 bases and J by 3 bases, 6 bases remained unmatched. The CDR3 is made up of 14 amino acids. The CDR3 is CASSPTGGFYEQYF. The CDR3 bases are TGTGCCAGCAGTCCCACAGGGGGTTTCTACGAGCAGTACTTC.

This clonotype has at least ten counts. V is TRBV20-1 and J is TRBJ2-2; 14 bases map to TRBD2. V lost 4 bases, J lost 0 bases, and 1 base stayed unmatched. Germline lookup yields CDR1 DFQATT and CDR2 SNEGSKA (reference sequence). This CDR3 has 16 residues. Here the CDR3 reads CSAKGLAGANTGELFF. CDR3 coding DNA: TGCAGTGCTAAGGGACTAGCGGGAGCGAACACCGGGGAGCTGTTTTTT.

This clonotype was seen at least ten times. The chain carries TRBV7-3 and TRBJ2-3; D gene uncertain. Germline values: CDR1 SGHTA, CDR2 FQGTGA. CDR3 length: 14 amino acids. Trimming cost V 1 base and J 6 bases, with 11 bases left between them. The CDR3 loop reads CASSLNQVPDTQYF. As DNA, the CDR3 is TGTGCCAGCAGCTTAAATCAGGTTCCGGATACGCAGTATTTT. The whole variable domain, remainder taken from reference TRBV7-3 and TRBJ2-3, is GAGVSQTPSNKVTEKGKYVELRCDPISGHTALYWYRQSLGQGPEFLIYFQGTGAADDSGLPNDRFFAVRPEGSVSTLKIQRTERGDSAVYLCASSLNQVPDTQYFGPGTRLTVL.

Note on this clonotype: A much larger clone sits a single nucleotide away, making a read error possible. The V and J genes are TRBV7-9 and TRBJ2-7, with 8 positions matching TRBD1. Unmatched junction bases numbered 8, after V lost 2 bases and J lost 2 bases. The CDR3 runs to 16 residues. The germline V gene has CDR1 SEHNR and CDR2 FQNEAQ (reference sequence). The CDR3 nucleotides are TGTGCCAGCAGCTTACAATCACCACAGGGGGCCTACGAGCAGTACTTC. This encodes CASSLQSPQGAYEQYF.

Of note for this clonotype: This sequence may be a read error, since a much larger clone differs from it by one base. V usage is TRBV11-1 and J usage is TRBJ1-2, with 8 nucleotides matching TRBD1. Germline CDR1 and CDR2: SGHAT and FQDESV (reference sequence). The CDR3 length is 16 residues. Trimming took 5 bases from V and 6 from J; bases not matched to a gene: 14. CDR3 sequence reads: CASSPSAQGARDGYTF. CDR3 nucleotide sequence: TGTGCCAGCAGCCCTAGTGCGCAGGGGGCGCGTGATGGCTACACCTTC.

The chain combines TRBV2 with TRBJ2-3; possibly TRBD2 for D (5 bases). Germline V gene sequence: CDR1 SNHLY, CDR2 FYNNEI. Trimming took 4 bases from V and 1 from J, leaving 9 bases between them. The CDR3 sequence is 14 residues long. CDR3 sequence (DNA): TGTGCCAGCAGTGTCCGCGGGCGCACAGATACGCAGTATTTT. It translates to CASSVRGRTDTQYF.

The V and J genes are TRBV30 and TRBJ2-2; 8 bases line up with TRBD2. The CDR3 consists of 16 residues. The V segment lost 4 bases and the J segment 1 base; nucleotides outside the gene matches: 8. CDR1 GTSNPN and CDR2 SVGIG come from the germline V gene (reference sequence). CDR3 region: CAWTAGLAENTGELFF. The CDR3 nucleotides are TGTGCCTGGACAGCCGGACTAGCTGAGAACACCGGGGAGCTGTTTTTT.

This clonotype showed up many times. The chain links TRBV5-1 to TRBJ2-1, with a possible D match to TRBD1 (6 bases). The CDR3 sequence is 15 residues long. V was trimmed by 2 bases and J by 6 bases, leaving 15 bases between them. Per the germline V gene, CDR1 is SGHRS and CDR2 is YFSETQ. This CDR3 reads CASSFTGFSGNEQFF. Here the CDR3 DNA reads TGCGCCAGCAGCTTCACAGGGTTTTCGGGCAATGAGCAGTTCTTC.

Many counts were recorded for this clonotype. This chain joins TRBV11-3 and TRBJ1-1; 8 nucleotides agree with TRBD1. There are 18 residues in the CDR3. Looked up from germline, CDR1 is SGHNT and CDR2 is YENEEA. V trimming: 8 bases; J trimming: 7 bases; junction bases outside the gene matches: 24. The CDR3 DNA reads TGTGCCAGCCCGACTGTACATGACCCGGGGACAGGAGTACTTGAAGCTTTCTTT. Amino acid sequence: CASPTVHDPGTGVLEAFF.

In this sample, this clonotype turned up many times. The CDR3 DNA sequence: TGTGCCAGCAGCTTAGATGGGGCAGGAACTTACGAGCAGTACTTC. The encoded protein is CASSLDGAGTYEQYF. This chain joins TRBV11-2 and TRBJ2-7, with a tentative D call TRBD1 (5 bases). Trimming pared 0 bases from V and 4 bases from J, leaving 13 bases between. In germline, CDR1 is SGHAT, CDR2 FQNNGV. This CDR3 is built from 15 residues.

The CDR3 region has the DNA TGCGCCAGCAGCTACGGGACTAGCGGGAGTTTAGAGACCCAGTACTTC. Its protein is CASSYGTSGSLETQYF. V and J are TRBV5-1 and TRBJ2-5; 14 bases are a match to TRBD2. CDR3 length: 16 amino acids. Germline assignment: CDR1 SGHRS and CDR2 YFSETQ. J lost 4 bases, V lost 3 bases, and 5 bases had no gene match.

In this sample, this clonotype turned up a few times. The V gene is TRBV7-2, the J gene TRBJ1-2; a weak D match, TRBD1 (6 bases). Germline CDR1 reads SGHTA; CDR2 reads FQGNSA. V was pared by 5 bases and J by 4 bases, with 14 bases between. CDR3 length: 14 residues. CDR3 bases: TGTGCCAGCAGCCCACCTACAGGGTTCTATGGCTACACCTTC. This gives the protein CASSPPTGFYGYTF.

This clonotype was seen ten or more times. The rearrangement uses TRBV5-1 and TRBJ2-1, with 14 bases lining up with TRBD2. The CDR3 extends over 16 amino acids. The germline V gene has CDR1 SGHRS and CDR2 YFSETQ. The V gene end was trimmed by 4 bases and the J gene end by 9 bases; junction bases not matched to a gene: 9. This CDR3 reads CASSPGLAGGIGEQFF. DNA of the CDR3: TGCGCCAGCAGCCCAGGACTAGCGGGAGGCATCGGTGAGCAGTTCTTC.

This clonotype was picked up many times. The V and J genes are TRBV24-1 and TRBJ1-5; 7 bases match TRBD1. V lost 5 bases and J lost 9; bases outside the gene matches: 12. Germline loops: CDR1 KGHDR, CDR2 SFDVKD. This CDR3 region has 15 residues. The CDR3 loop is CATSGDTGASGPQHF. CDR3 sequence (DNA): TGTGCCACCAGTGGCGATACAGGGGCCTCTGGGCCCCAGCATTTT.

This clonotype was counted ten times or more. The chain has TRBV15 and TRBJ2-2; perhaps TRBD1 as D (5 bases). There are 16 residues in the CDR3. Germline-derived CDR1 and CDR2 are LNHNV and YYDKDF (reference sequence). V was trimmed by 1 base and J by 1 base, leaving 10 bases between them. CDR3 protein: CATSRGRDRNTGELFF. The DNA of the CDR3 is TGTGCCACCAGCAGAGGACGTGACAGGAACACCGGGGAGCTGTTTTTT.

This clonotype was detected a few times. The chain joins TRBV5-1 to TRBJ1-2, with D possibly TRBD1 on 6 matching bases. V dropped 0 bases and J dropped 0 bases, with 15 bases sitting between them. Per germline, CDR1 SGHRS and CDR2 YFSETQ. The CDR3 covers 17 residues. CDR3 sequence: CASSLGGQSITNYGYTF. DNA of the CDR3: TGCGCCAGCAGCTTGGGAGGACAGTCTATAACTAACTATGGCTACACCTTC.

The sample holds a few counts of this clonotype. This chain uses TRBV11-3 with TRBJ1-1; D is unresolved. The CDR3 is 13 residues long. The V gene lost 4 bases and the J gene lost 5 bases, with 11 bases spanning the gap. Per germline, CDR1 SGHNT and CDR2 YENEEA. CDR3 coding DNA: TGTGCCAGCAGCTCTATCGACGGAACTGAAGCTTTCTTT. Residues: CASSSIDGTEAFF.